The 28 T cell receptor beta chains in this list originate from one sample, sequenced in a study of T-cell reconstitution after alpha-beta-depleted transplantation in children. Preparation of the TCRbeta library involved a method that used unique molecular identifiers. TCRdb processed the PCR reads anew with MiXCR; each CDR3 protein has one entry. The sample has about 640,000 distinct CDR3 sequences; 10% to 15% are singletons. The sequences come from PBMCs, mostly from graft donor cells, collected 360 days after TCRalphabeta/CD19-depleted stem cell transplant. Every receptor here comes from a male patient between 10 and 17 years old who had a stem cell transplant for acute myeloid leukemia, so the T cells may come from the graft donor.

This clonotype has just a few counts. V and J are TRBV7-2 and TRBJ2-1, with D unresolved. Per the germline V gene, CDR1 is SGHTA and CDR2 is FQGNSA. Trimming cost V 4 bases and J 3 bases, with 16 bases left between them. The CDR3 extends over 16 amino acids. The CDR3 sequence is CASSYTLPNNYNEQFF. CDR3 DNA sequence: TGTGCCAGCAGCTACACCCTACCAAACAACTACAATGAGCAGTTCTTC.

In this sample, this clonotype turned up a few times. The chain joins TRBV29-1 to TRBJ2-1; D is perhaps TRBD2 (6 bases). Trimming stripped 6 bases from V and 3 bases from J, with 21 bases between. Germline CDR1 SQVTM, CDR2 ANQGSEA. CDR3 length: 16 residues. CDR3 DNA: TGCAGCGTCCCGGACCGGGGTGGCGGGGTCTACAATGAGCAGTTCTTC. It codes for CSVPDRGGGVYNEQFF.

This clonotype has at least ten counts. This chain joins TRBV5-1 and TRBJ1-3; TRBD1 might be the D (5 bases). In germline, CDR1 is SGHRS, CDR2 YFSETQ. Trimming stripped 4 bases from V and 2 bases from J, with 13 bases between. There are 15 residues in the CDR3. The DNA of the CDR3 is TGCGCCAGCAGCGTCTCAGGGAATCCTGGAAACACCATATATTTT. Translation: CASSVSGNPGNTIYF.

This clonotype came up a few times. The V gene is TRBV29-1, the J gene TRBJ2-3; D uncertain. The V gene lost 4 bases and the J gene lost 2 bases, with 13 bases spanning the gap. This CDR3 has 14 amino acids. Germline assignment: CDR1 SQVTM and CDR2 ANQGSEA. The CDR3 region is CSVALGTLTDTQYF. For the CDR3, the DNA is TGCAGCGTTGCCTTGGGCACACTCACAGATACGCAGTATTTT.

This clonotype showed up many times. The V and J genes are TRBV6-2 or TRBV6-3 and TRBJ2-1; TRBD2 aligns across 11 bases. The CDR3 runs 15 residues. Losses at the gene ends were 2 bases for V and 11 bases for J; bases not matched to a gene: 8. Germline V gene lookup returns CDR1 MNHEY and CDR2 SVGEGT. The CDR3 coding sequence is TGTGCCAGCAGTTACGAGACTAGCGGGGCGAGGAAGCAGTTCTTC. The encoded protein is CASSYETSGARKQFF.

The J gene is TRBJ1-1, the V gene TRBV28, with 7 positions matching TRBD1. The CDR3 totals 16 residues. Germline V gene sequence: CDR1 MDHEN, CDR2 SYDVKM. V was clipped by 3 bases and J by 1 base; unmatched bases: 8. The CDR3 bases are TGTGCCAGCAGTTTCATCATTAGGACAGGGAACACTGAAGCTTTCTTT. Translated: CASSFIIRTGNTEAFF.

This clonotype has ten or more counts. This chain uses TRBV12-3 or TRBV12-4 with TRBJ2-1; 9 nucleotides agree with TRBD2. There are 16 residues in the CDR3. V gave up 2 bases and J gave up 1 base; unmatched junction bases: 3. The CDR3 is CASSLSLAGSYNEQFF. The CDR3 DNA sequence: TGTGCCAGCAGTTTAAGCCTAGCGGGATCCTACAATGAGCAGTTCTTC.

Written as DNA, the CDR3 is TGTGCCAGCAGCTTAACAGGGGCTAGCGGGAGAGCAACAGATACGCAGTATTTT. The encoded protein is CASSLTGASGRATDTQYF. V and J are TRBV7-3 and TRBJ2-3; 10 bases align to TRBD2. V was clipped by 0 bases and J by 3 bases; unmatched bases: 9. CDR1 SGHTA and CDR2 FQGTGA come from the germline V gene. The CDR3 runs 18 residues.

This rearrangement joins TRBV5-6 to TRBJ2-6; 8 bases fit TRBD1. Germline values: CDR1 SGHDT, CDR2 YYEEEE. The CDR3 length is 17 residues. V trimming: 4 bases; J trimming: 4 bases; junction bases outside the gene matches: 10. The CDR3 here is CASSGDRCQGGANVLTF. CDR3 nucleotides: TGTGCCAGCAGCGGGGACAGGTGCCAGGGAGGGGCCAACGTCCTGACTTTC.

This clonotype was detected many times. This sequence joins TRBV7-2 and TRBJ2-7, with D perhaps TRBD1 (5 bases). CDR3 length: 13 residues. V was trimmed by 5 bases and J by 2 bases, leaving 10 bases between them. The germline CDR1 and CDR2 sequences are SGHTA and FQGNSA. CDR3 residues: CASSLLTAYEQYF. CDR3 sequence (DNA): TGTGCCAGCAGCCTCTTGACAGCCTACGAGCAGTACTTC. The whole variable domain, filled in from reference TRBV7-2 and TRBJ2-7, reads GAGVSQSPSNKVTEKGKDVELRCDPISGHTALYWYRQSLGQGLEFLIYFQGNSAPDKSGLPSDRFSAERTGGSVSTLTIQRTQQEDSAVYLCASSLLTAYEQYFGPGTRLTVT.

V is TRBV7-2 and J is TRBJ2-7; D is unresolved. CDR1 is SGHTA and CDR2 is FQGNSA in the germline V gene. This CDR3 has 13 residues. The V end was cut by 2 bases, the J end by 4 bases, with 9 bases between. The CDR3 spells CASSLRPLYEQYF. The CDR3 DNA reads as TGTGCCAGCAGCTTAAGACCACTATACGAGCAGTACTTC.

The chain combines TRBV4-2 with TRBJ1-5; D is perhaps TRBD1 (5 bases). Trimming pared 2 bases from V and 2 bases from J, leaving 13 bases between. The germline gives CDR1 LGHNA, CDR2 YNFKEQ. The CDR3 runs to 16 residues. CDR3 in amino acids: CASSQLGMGGNQPQHF. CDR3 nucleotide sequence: TGTGCCAGCAGCCAACTCGGGATGGGGGGCAATCAGCCCCAGCATTTT.

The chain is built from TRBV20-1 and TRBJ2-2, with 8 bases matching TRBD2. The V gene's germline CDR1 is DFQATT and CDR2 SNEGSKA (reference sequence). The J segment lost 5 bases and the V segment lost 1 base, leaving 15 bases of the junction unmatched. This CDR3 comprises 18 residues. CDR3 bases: TGCAGTGCTAGAGGTTTTCGGGCTAGCGGGCGAGGAACCGGGGAGCTGTTTTTT. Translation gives CSARGFRASGRGTGELFF.

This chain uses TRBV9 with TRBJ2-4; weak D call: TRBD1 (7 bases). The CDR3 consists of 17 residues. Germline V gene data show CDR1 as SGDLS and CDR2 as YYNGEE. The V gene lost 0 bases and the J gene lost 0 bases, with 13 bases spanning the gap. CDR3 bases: TGTGCCAGCAGCGTAGGCGGGGACAGTCAAGCCAAAAACATTCAGTACTTC. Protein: CASSVGGDSQAKNIQYF.

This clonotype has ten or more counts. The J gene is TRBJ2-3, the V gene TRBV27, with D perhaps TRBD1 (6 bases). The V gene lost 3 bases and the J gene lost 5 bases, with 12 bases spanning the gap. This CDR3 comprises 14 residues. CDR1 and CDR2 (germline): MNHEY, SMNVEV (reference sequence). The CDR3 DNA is TGTGCCAGCAGTTTGTGGGGGCCCATAGATACGCAGTATTTT. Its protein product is CASSLWGPIDTQYF.

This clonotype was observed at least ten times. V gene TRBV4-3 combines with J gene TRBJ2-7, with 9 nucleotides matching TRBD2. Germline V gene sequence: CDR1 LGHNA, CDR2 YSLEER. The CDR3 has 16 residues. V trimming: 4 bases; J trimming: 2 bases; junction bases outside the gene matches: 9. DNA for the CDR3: TGCGCCAGCAGCCGAGTACCTAGCGGGGTACCCTACGAGCAGTACTTC. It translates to CASSRVPSGVPYEQYF.

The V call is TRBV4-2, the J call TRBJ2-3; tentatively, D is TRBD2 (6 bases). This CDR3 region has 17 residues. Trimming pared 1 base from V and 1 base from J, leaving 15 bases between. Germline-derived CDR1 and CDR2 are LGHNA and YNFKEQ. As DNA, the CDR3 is TGTGCCAGCAGCCAAGGGGTGGCGGGATTAGGCACAGATACGCAGTATTTT. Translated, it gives CASSQGVAGLGTDTQYF.

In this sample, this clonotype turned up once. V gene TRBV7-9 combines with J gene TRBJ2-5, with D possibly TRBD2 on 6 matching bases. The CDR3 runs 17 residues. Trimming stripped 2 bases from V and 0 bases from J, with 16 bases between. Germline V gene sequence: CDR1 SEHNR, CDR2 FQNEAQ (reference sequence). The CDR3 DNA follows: TGTGCCAGCAGCTTACCCACACTAGCAAGGCACCAAGAGACCCAGTACTTC. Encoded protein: CASSLPTLARHQETQYF.

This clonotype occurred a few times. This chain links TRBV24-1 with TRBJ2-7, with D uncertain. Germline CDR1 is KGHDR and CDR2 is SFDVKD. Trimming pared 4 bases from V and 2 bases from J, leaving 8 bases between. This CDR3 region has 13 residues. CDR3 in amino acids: CATSESGPYEQYF. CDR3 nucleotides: TGTGCCACCAGTGAATCCGGTCCCTACGAGCAGTACTTC.

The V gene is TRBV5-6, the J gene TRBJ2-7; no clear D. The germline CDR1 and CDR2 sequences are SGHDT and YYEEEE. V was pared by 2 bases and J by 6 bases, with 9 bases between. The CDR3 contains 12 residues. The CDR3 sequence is CASSLSVGEQYF. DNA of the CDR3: TGTGCCAGCAGCTTATCGGTCGGCGAGCAGTACTTC.

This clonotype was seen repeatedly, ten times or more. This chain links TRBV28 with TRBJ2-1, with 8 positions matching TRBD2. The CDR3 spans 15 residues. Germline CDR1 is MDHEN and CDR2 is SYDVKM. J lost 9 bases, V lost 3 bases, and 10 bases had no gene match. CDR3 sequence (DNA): TGTGCCAGCAGTTTGTCGAGCGGGAGAAGGAGTGAGCAGTTCTTC. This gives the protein CASSLSSGRRSEQFF.

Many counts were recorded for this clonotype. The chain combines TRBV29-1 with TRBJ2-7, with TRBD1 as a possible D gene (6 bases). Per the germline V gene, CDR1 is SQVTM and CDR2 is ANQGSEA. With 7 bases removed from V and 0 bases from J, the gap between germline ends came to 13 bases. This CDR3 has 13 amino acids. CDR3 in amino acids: CSAIRDTSYEQYF. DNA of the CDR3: TGCAGCGCCATCCGGGACACCTCCTACGAGCAGTACTTC.

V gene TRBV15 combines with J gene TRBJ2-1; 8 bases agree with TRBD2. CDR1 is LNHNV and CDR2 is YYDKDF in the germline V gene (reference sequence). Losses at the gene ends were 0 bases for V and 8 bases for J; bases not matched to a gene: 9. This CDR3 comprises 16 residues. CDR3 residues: CATSRDLGTSLHEQFF. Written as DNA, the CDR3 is TGTGCCACCAGCAGAGATCTGGGGACTAGTCTCCATGAGCAGTTCTTC. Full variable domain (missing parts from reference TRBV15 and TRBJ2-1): DAMVIQNPRYQVTQFGKPVTLSCSQTLNHNVMYWYQQKSSQAPKLLFHYYDKDFNNEADTPDNFQSRRPNTSFCFLDIRSPGLGDTAMYLCATSRDLGTSLHEQFFGPGTRLTVL.

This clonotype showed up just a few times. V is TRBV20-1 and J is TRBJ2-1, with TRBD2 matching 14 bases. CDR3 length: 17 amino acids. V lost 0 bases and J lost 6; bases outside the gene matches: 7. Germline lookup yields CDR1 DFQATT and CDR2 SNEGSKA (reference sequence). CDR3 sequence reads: CSARDGTSGRAANEQFF. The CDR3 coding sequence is TGCAGTGCTAGAGACGGGACTAGCGGGAGAGCGGCCAATGAGCAGTTCTTC.

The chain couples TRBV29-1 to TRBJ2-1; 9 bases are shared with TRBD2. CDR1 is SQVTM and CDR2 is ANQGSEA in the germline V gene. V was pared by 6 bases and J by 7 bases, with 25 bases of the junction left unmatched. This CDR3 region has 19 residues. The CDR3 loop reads CSVPMGARGRLAGLNEQFF. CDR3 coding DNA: TGCAGCGTCCCCATGGGGGCCCGAGGACGTCTAGCGGGACTGAATGAGCAGTTCTTC.

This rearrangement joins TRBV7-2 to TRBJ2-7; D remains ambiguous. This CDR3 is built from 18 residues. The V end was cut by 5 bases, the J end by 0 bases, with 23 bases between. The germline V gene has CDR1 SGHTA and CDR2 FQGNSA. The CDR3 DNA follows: TGTGCCAGCAGCAAGACCGTCCAGGCCCCCAACTACTCCTACGAGCAGTACTTC. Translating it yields CASSKTVQAPNYSYEQYF.

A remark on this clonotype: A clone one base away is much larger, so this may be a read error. Written as DNA, the CDR3 is TGTGCCACCAGCAGAGCTCTCGTGAACACCGGGGAGCTGTTTTTT. This translates into CATSRALVNTGELFF. The chain carries TRBV15 and TRBJ2-2; D is unclear. The CDR3 extends over 15 amino acids. Between the trimmed V and J ends, which lost 1 base and 1 base, there was a span of 7 bases. Germline V gene lookup returns CDR1 LNHNV and CDR2 YYDKDF (reference sequence).

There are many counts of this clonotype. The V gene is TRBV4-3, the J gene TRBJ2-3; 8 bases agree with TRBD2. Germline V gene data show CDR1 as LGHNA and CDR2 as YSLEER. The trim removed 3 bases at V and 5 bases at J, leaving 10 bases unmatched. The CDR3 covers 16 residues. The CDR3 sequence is CASSQAPAGVQDTQYF. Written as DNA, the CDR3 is TGCGCCAGCAGCCAGGCCCCAGCGGGAGTGCAAGATACGCAGTATTTT.